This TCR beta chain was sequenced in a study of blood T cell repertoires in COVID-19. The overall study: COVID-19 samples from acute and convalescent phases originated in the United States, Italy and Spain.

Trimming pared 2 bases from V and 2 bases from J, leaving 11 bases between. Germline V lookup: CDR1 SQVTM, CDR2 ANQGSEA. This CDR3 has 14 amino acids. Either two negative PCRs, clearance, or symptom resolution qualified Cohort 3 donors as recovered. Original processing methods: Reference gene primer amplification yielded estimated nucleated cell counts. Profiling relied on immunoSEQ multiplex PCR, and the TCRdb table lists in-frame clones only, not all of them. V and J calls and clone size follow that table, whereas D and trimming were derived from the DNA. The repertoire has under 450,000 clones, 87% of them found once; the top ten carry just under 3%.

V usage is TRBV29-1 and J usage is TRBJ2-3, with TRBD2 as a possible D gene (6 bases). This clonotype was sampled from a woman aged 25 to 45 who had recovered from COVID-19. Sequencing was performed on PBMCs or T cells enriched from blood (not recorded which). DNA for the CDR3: TGCAGCGTTGAATCCGGGAGTGTCACAGATACGCAGTATTTT. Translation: CSVESGSVTDTQYF.